The entry below describes one TCR beta chain. The target antigen is unknown. These data belong to a study of cytomegalovirus exposure and HLA in healthy donors. Looking at the study overall: Unique TCRs numbering roughly 80 million, obtained from HLA-typed donors, made up an early data release.

This CDR3 is 13 amino acids long. CDR1 is MDHEN and CDR2 is SYDVKM in the germline V gene. Trimming removed 1 base at V and 7 bases at J, with 10 bases between. Study outcomes and limitations: The CMV antigen specificity of three CMV-associated chains was confirmed through in vitro analysis.

The PCR ran on 60 Vbeta and 13 Jbeta primers. Libraries were prepared by immunoSEQ multiplex PCR; TCRdb keeps only in-frame clonotypes and omits some of them. The top ten clones hold more than 1.5% of a sample with under 150,000 clones, roughly three quarters of them seen once. Healthy bone marrow donors formed the donor group. This TCR was recovered from a man aged 18 to 30 in good health and CMV-seronegative. Sequenced material: PBMCs. The chain uses TRBV28 and TRBJ1-2; no reliable D call. The CDR3 DNA reads TGTGCCAGCAGTTTATCGGGTTCGGGTGGCTACACCTTC. Protein: CASSLSGSGGYTF.